The T cell receptor beta chain described here comes from a study of blood T cells in healthy people across ages. Findings of the study overall: Versus aged donors, long-lived donors had higher diversity and more naive CD4+ cells.

Alongside a J-beta primer mix, a sample-barcoded 5' primer served in a second PCR lasting roughly 7 to 11 cycles. TCRdb ran MiXCR on the 5' RACE reads and lists one entry per CDR3 protein. Here the sample spans 1.6 million or so distinct CDR3 sequences, roughly 32% being singletons. Individuals who donated were healthy Caucasians from Russia aged about 6 to 100. In its sample, this clonotype was seen a few times. Its matching antigen is unknown. Germline V lookup: CDR1 SGHRS, CDR2 YFSETQ. The J segment lost 3 bases and the V segment lost 4 bases, leaving 11 bases of the junction unmatched. The length of the CDR3 is 16 residues.

The chain combines TRBV5-1 with TRBJ2-3; TRBD2 matches at 7 bases. The source material was blood. The sequence was collected from a woman aged 25-40 years in good health. The CDR3 protein is CASSRGSSGATDTQYF. DNA of the CDR3: TGCGCCAGCAGCCGCGGTTCTAGCGGAGCGACAGATACGCAGTATTTT. Complete variable domain (other parts from reference TRBV5-1 and TRBJ2-3): KAGVTQTPRYLIKTRGQQVTLSCSPISGHRSVSWYQQTPGQGLQFLFEYFSETQRNKGNFPGRFSGRQFSNSRSEMNVSTLELGDSALYLCASSRGSSGATDTQYFGPGTRLTVL.